The 20 T cell receptor beta chains in this list originate from one sample, sequenced in a study of blood T cell repertoires in COVID-19. Method: immunoSEQ multiplex PCR; TCRdb's copy keeps in-frame clones and lacks some. The sample consists of fewer than 85,000 clones, around 91% of them appearing once. Sequencing input: peripheral blood. The receptors shown here come from a human donor in a cohort sampled during active COVID-19.

The chain is built from TRBV28 and TRBJ1-3; D is undetermined. V dropped 3 bases and J dropped 4 bases, with 4 bases sitting between them. The CDR3 spans 12 residues. The germline gives CDR1 MDHEN, CDR2 SYDVKM. The CDR3 loop is CASSFRGNTIYF. Here the CDR3 DNA reads TGTGCCAGCAGTTTTAGAGGAAACACCATATATTTT.

The chain carries TRBV20-1 and TRBJ2-2, with 7 bases identical to TRBD1. Germline trimming cut 3 bases from V and 5 bases from J; bases unmatched to any gene: 9. CDR1 DFQATT and CDR2 SNEGSKA come from the germline V gene (reference sequence). The length of the CDR3 is 15 residues. The CDR3 here is CSASREGAGTGELFF. The CDR3 DNA follows: TGCAGTGCTAGTCGTGAGGGGGCTGGGACCGGGGAGCTGTTTTTT.

This clone has just one count. A junction end diverges from the germline sequence, so it may reflect a read error. The rearrangement links TRBV4-2 to TRBJ1-5; a weak D match, TRBD1 (6 bases). The CDR3 sequence is 15 residues long. Germline V gene sequence: CDR1 LGHNA, CDR2 YNFKEQ. This CDR3 reads CASSQEGGSHQPQHF. In nucleotides, the CDR3 is TGTGCCAGCAGCCAAGAAGGGGGTAGCCATCAGCCCCAGCATTTT.

The chain has TRBV4-3 and TRBJ1-2; weak D call: TRBD1 (6 bases). Looked up from germline, CDR1 is LGHNA and CDR2 is YSLEER. There are 15 residues in the CDR3. Trimming removed 4 bases at V and 1 base at J, with 13 bases between. The CDR3, as DNA: TGCGCCAGCAGCCGAGGGGGACGGCATAACTATGGCTACACCTTC. As protein: CASSRGGRHNYGYTF.

This clone was counted a few times. The V and J genes are TRBV4-2 and TRBJ2-7; D might be TRBD1 (6 bases). CDR1 LGHNA and CDR2 YNFKEQ come from the germline V gene. There are 16 residues in the CDR3. The ends were cut back, 0 bases at V and 6 bases at J, with 18 bases in the middle. Here the CDR3 reads CASSQDLAAGDSEQYF. CDR3 sequence (DNA): TGTGCCAGCAGCCAAGATTTGGCCGCAGGGGATAGCGAGCAGTACTTC.

V gene TRBV19 combines with J gene TRBJ2-7, with 8 nucleotides matching TRBD1. V lost 3 bases and J lost 3; bases outside the gene matches: 7. This CDR3 is 15 amino acids long. From germline, CDR1 is LNHDA and CDR2 SQIVND (reference sequence). The CDR3: CASSMSGGSIYEQYF. The CDR3 DNA is TGTGCCAGTAGTATGTCAGGGGGCTCCATCTACGAGCAGTACTTC.

This chain links TRBV2 with TRBJ1-2; no definite D call. Deletions cut 1 base from V and 8 bases from J, with 14 bases between. Germline V lookup: CDR1 SNHLY, CDR2 FYNNEI. The CDR3 sequence is 14 residues long. The CDR3 DNA is TGTGCCAGCAGTGAAGGTGGTGAGCCCTGGGGCTACACCTTC. Translated: CASSEGGEPWGYTF.

The chain uses TRBV27 and TRBJ1-4; 9 bases line up with TRBD1. J lost 5 bases, V lost 3 bases, and 10 bases had no gene match. Per germline, CDR1 MNHEY and CDR2 SMNVEV (reference sequence). CDR3 size: 17 residues. The DNA for the CDR3 is TGTGCCAGCAGTTTCATAGGGGACAGGGCCCGAAATGAAAAACTGTTTTTT. Its translation is CASSFIGDRARNEKLFF. Based on the CDR3 plus reference TRBV27 and TRBJ1-4, the full variable domain is EAQVTQNPRYLITVTGKKLTVTCSQNMNHEYMSWYRQDPGLGLRQIYYSMNVEVTDKGDVPEGYKVSRKEKRNFPLILESPSPNQTSLYFCASSFIGDRARNEKLFFGSGTQLSVL.

This clone occurred a few times. The chain combines TRBV23-1 with TRBJ1-5; possibly TRBD1 for D (5 bases). TRBV23-1 is an open reading frame whose function is uncertain. Trimming removed 2 bases at V and 2 bases at J, with 22 bases between. CDR3 length equals 19 residues. The CDR3 region is CASSQRGATKEGGNQPQHF. The DNA for the CDR3 is TGCGCCAGCAGTCAAAGGGGCGCGACGAAGGAGGGTGGCAATCAGCCCCAGCATTTT.

The chain combines TRBV3-1 (or the pseudogene TRBV3-2) with TRBJ2-7; weak D call: TRBD2 (5 bases). The CDR3 sequence is 17 residues long. Deletions cut 7 bases from V and 7 bases from J, with 29 bases between. Germline values: CDR1 LGHDT, CDR2 YNNKEL (reference sequence). Here the CDR3 DNA reads TGTGCCAGCACGCAAAGGGTCAGCGGTGGCGGGTTCGGAGAGCAGTACTTC. Protein: CASTQRVSGGGFGEQYF.

V usage is TRBV19 and J usage is TRBJ1-5; 9 positions agree with TRBD1. The length of the CDR3 is 19 residues. V shed 7 bases, J shed 2 bases, and the junction held 18 bases outside the gene matches. In germline, CDR1 is LNHDA, CDR2 SQIVND (reference sequence). CDR3 loop: CASNQGLGQGFGRNQPQHF. The CDR3 DNA follows: TGTGCCAGTAATCAAGGCTTGGGACAGGGCTTCGGGCGCAATCAGCCCCAGCATTTT. Filled out from reference TRBV19 and TRBJ1-5, the complete variable domain reads DGGITQSPKYLFRKEGQNVTLSCEQNLNHDAMYWYRQDPGQGLRLIYYSQIVNDFQKGDIAEGYSVSREKKESFPLTVTSAQKNPTAFYLCASNQGLGQGFGRNQPQHFGDGTRLSIL.

V is TRBV24-1 and J is TRBJ2-6; 7 bases map to TRBD1. The germline CDR1 and CDR2 sequences are KGHDR and SFDVKD. V gave up 0 bases and J gave up 1 base; unmatched junction bases: 5. The CDR3 spans 18 residues. The CDR3 sequence is CATSDLRDSTSGANVLTF. The CDR3 nucleotides are TGTGCCACCAGTGATTTGAGGGACAGCACTTCTGGGGCCAACGTCCTGACTTTC.

V usage is TRBV2 and J usage is TRBJ2-7; TRBD2 aligns across 10 bases. The J segment lost 0 bases and the V segment lost 3 bases, leaving 2 bases of the junction unmatched. This CDR3 has 15 amino acids. CDR1 is SNHLY and CDR2 is FYNNEI in the germline V gene. The CDR3 DNA follows: TGTGCCAGCAGTGATCAGCGGGGGGGCTCCTACGAGCAGTACTTC. Its translation: CASSDQRGGSYEQYF.

V usage is TRBV30 and J usage is TRBJ1-4; the D gene is possibly TRBD1 (5 bases). CDR1 GTSNPN and CDR2 SVGIG come from the germline V gene (reference sequence). This CDR3 spans 12 amino acids. V gave up 5 bases and J gave up 8 bases, with 12 bases separating them. The CDR3 protein is CAWAGVGEKLFF. DNA of the CDR3: TGTGCCTGGGCGGGGGTAGGCGAAAAACTGTTTTTT.

Only one count was recorded for this clone. V and J are TRBV9 and TRBJ2-7, with D possibly TRBD1 on 6 matching bases. The CDR3 is made up of 15 amino acids. Germline V gene sequence: CDR1 SGDLS, CDR2 YYNGEE. The V end was cut by 3 bases, the J end by 4 bases, with 17 bases between. The CDR3 spells CASSGAGDSSYEQYF. The DNA for the CDR3 is TGTGCCAGCAGCGGGGCAGGGGATTCATCTTACGAGCAGTACTTC.

The rearrangement joins TRBV28 to TRBJ1-1, with D unclear. Germline CDR1 reads MDHEN; CDR2 reads SYDVKM. The CDR3 has 13 amino acids. V lost 7 bases and J lost 0, with 9 bases in between. The CDR3 DNA sequence: TGTGCCAGCATAGGAGGGTTGAACACTGAAGCTTTCTTT. Translated, it gives CASIGGLNTEAFF.

The V call is TRBV19, the J call TRBJ1-5; 7 nucleotides match TRBD1. CDR1 is LNHDA and CDR2 is SQIVND in the germline V gene (reference sequence). This CDR3 is 15 amino acids long. With V trimmed by 7 bases and J by 7 bases, 13 bases remained unmatched. Here the CDR3 DNA reads TGTGCCAGTACCTCTTTAACAGGGGATGGGCAGCCCCAGCATTTT. This translates into CASTSLTGDGQPQHF. Full variable domain (rest looked up from reference TRBV19 and TRBJ1-5): DGGITQSPKYLFRKEGQNVTLSCEQNLNHDAMYWYRQDPGQGLRLIYYSQIVNDFQKGDIAEGYSVSREKKESFPLTVTSAQKNPTAFYLCASTSLTGDGQPQHFGDGTRLSIL.

J is TRBJ1-1 and V is TRBV10-3; 8 bases match TRBD1. CDR1 and CDR2 from the germline V gene are ENHRY and SYGVKD. V dropped 4 bases and J dropped 1; count of bases not matched to a gene: 8. This CDR3 region has 16 residues. CDR3 DNA sequence: TGTGCCATCAGTGCGACAAGGACAGGGACGAACACTGAAGCTTTCTTT. Translated, it gives CAISATRTGTNTEAFF.

This chain joins TRBV5-4 and TRBJ2-7; 9 bases map to TRBD1. Germline lookup yields CDR1 SGHNT and CDR2 YYREEE (reference sequence). Trimming at V came to 3 bases and at J to 1 base, leaving 2 bases not matched to a gene. This CDR3 is 14 amino acids long. The CDR3 loop reads CASSYDRGSYEQYF. The CDR3 region has the DNA TGTGCCAGCAGCTATGACAGGGGGTCCTACGAGCAGTACTTC.

The chain combines TRBV30 with TRBJ1-4, with D perhaps TRBD1 (5 bases). V gave up 3 bases and J gave up 5 bases, with 16 bases separating them. Germline values: CDR1 GTSNPN, CDR2 SVGIG (reference sequence). This CDR3 is 15 amino acids long. Here the CDR3 DNA reads TGTGCCTGGAGGAGGCCAGGGCTACTGAATGAAAAACTGTTTTTT. Translation gives CAWRRPGLLNEKLFF.